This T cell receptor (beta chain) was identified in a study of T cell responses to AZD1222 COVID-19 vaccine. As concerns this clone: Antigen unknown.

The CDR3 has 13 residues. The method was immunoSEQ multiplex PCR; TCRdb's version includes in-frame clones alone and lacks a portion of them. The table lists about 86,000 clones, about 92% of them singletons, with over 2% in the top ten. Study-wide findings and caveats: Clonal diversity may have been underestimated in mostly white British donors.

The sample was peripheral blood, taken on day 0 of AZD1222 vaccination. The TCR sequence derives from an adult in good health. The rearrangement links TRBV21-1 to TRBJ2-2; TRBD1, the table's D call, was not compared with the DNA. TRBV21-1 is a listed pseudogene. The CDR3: CASSHSGQGELFF. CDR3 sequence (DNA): TGTGCCAGCAGCCACTCGGGACAGGGGGAGCTGTTTTTT.